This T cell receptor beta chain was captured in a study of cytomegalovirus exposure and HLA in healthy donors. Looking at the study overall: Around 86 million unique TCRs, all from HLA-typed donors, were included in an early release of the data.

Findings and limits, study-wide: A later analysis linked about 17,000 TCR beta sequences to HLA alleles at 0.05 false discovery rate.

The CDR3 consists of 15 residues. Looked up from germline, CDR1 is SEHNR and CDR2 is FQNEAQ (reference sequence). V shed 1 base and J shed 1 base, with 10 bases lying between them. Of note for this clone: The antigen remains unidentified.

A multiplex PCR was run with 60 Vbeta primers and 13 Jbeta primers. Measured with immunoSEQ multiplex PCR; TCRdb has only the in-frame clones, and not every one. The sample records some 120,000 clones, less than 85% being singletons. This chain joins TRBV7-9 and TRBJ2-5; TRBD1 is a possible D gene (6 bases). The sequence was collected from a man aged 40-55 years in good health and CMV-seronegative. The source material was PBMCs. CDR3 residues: CASSLDGQSQETQYF. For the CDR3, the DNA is TGTGCCAGCAGCTTAGATGGACAGTCCCAAGAGACCCAGTACTTC. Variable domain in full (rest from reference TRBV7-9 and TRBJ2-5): DTGVSQNPRHKITKRGQNVTFRCDPISEHNRLYWYRQTLGQGPEFLTYFQNEAQLEKSRLLSDRFSAERPKGSFSTLEIQRTEQGDSAMYLCASSLDGQSQETQYFGPGTRLLVL.